This T cell receptor beta chain was sequenced during a study of beta chain features in type 1 diabetes. Study results and limitations: For cells with high TCR expression, cDNA sequencing could yield over-representation. A potential influence of HLA type upon TCRB rearrangement remained unresolved herein. Insertions at VDJ junctions were less frequent in type 1 diabetes patients. These patients also deleted more nucleotides at the same junctions.

cDNA synthesis used the whole RNA isolate, giving expressed TCRB sequences. This table comes from immunoSEQ multiplex PCR, and its TCRdb copy is limited to in-frame clones, with some not included. Among nearly 350,000 clones listed, 8% were seen once. This clone was observed a handful of times. What it binds is not known. The clonotype was recovered from a woman younger than 35 in good health. Sequencing used central memory CD4+ T cells from blood.

The CDR3 is CASSLAGGNYEQYF. The DNA for the CDR3 is TGTGCCAGCAGCTTAGCGGGAGGTAACTACGAGCAGTACTTC. The chain combines TRBV11-1 with TRBJ2-7, with D perhaps matching TRBD2 (6 bases). The CDR3 totals 14 residues. Germline loops: CDR1 SGHAT, CDR2 FQDESV (reference sequence). Trimming pared 0 bases from V and 3 bases from J, leaving 9 bases between.